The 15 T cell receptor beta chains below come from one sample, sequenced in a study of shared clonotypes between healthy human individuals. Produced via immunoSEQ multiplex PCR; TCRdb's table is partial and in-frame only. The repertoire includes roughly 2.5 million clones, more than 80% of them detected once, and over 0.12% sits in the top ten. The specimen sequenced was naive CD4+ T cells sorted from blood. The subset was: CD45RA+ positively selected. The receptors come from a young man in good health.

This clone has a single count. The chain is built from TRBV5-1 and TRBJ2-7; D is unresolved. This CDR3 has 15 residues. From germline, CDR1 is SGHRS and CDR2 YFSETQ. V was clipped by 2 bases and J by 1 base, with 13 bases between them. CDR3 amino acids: CASSFGPVGSYEQYF. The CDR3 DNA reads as TGCGCCAGCAGCTTTGGTCCGGTAGGGTCCTACGAGCAGTACTTC.

The CDR3 DNA reads as TGTGCCAGCAGTGACTCCGAAGGGCTGAAGCAGTTCTTC. As protein: CASSDSEGLKQFF. V usage is TRBV6-4 and J usage is TRBJ2-1, with D uncertain. The CDR3 loop spans 13 amino acids. Trimming stripped 0 bases from V and 11 bases from J, with 11 bases between. In germline, CDR1 is MRHNA, CDR2 SNTAGT.

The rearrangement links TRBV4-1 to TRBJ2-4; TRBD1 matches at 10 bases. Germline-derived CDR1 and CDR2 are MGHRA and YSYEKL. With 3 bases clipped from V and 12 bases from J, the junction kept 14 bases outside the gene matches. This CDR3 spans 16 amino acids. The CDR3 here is CASSQGAARGQGPQYF. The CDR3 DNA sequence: TGCGCCAGCAGCCAGGGTGCGGCAAGGGGACAGGGGCCTCAGTACTTC.

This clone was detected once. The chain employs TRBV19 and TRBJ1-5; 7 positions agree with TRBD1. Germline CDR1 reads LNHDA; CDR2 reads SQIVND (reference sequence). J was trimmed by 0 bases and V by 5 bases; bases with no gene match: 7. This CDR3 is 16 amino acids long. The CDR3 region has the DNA TGTGCCAGTAGTTTGGGACAGATAAATAGCAATCAGCCCCAGCATTTT. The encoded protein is CASSLGQINSNQPQHF.

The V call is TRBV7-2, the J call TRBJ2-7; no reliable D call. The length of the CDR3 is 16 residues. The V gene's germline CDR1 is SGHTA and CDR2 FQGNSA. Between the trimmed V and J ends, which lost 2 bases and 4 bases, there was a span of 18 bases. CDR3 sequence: CASSLQAGRPKYEQYF. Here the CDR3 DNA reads TGTGCCAGCAGCTTACAGGCCGGCAGGCCTAAATACGAGCAGTACTTC.

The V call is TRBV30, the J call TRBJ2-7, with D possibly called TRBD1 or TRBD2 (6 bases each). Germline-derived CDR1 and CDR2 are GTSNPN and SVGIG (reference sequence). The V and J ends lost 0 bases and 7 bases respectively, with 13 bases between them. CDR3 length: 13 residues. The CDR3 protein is CAWSVGRGREQYF. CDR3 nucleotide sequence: TGTGCCTGGAGTGTCGGTAGGGGGAGGGAGCAGTACTTC.

The CDR3 DNA reads TGTGCCAGCAGTGAGTACACCGGGGAGCTGTTTTTT. It codes for CASSEYTGELFF. The J gene is TRBJ2-2, the V gene TRBV6-6; no clear D. Germline CDR1 reads MNHNY; CDR2 reads SVGAGI (reference sequence). V was trimmed by 5 bases and J by 3 bases, leaving 4 bases between them. The CDR3 has 12 residues.

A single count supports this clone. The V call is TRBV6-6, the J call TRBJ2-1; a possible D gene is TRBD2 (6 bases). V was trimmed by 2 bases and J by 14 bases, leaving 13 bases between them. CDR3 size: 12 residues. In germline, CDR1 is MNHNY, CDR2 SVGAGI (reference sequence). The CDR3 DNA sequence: TGTGCCAGCAGTTACGAGGCGGGGAAGAAGTTCTTC. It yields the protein CASSYEAGKKFF.

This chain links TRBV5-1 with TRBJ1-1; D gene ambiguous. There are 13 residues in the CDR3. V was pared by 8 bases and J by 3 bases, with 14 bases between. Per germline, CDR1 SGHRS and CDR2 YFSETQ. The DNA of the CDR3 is TGCGCCAGTTCTATGGAAGGGTACACTGAAGCTTTCTTT. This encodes CASSMEGYTEAFF. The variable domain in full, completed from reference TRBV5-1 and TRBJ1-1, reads KAGVTQTPRYLIKTRGQQVTLSCSPISGHRSVSWYQQTPGQGLQFLFEYFSETQRNKGNFPGRFSGRQFSNSRSEMNVSTLELGDSALYLCASSMEGYTEAFFGQGTRLTVV.

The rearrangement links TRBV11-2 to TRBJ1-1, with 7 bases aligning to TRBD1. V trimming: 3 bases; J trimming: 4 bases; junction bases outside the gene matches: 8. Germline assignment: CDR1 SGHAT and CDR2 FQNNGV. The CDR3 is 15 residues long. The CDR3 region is CASSFGQVGGTEAFF. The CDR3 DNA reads TGTGCCAGCAGCTTCGGACAGGTCGGCGGCACTGAAGCTTTCTTT.

CDR3 sequence reads: CASSLKDRESYNEQFF. In DNA, the CDR3 is TGTGCCAGCAGCTTAAAGGACAGGGAGTCCTACAATGAGCAGTTCTTC. The chain has TRBV14 and TRBJ2-1, with 8 bases fitting TRBD1. V lost 5 bases to trimming and J lost 1 base; unmatched junction nucleotides: 7. CDR1 is SGHDN and CDR2 is FVKESK in the germline V gene. The CDR3 loop spans 16 amino acids.

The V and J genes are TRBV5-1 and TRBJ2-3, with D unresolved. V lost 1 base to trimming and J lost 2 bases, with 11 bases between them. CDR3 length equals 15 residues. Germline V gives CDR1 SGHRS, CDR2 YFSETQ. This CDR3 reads CASSLIGINTDTQYF. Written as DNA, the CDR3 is TGCGCCAGCAGCTTGATCGGAATTAACACAGATACGCAGTATTTT.

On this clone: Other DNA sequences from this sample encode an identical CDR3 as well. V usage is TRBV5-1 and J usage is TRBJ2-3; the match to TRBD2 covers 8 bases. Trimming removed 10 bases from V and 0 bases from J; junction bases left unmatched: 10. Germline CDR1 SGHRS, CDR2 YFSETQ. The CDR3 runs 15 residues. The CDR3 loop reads CASSAASGSTDTQYF. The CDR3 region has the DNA TGCGCCTCCTCGGCGGCTAGCGGGAGCACAGATACGCAGTATTTT. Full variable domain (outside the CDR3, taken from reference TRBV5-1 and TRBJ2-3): KAGVTQTPRYLIKTRGQQVTLSCSPISGHRSVSWYQQTPGQGLQFLFEYFSETQRNKGNFPGRFSGRQFSNSRSEMNVSTLELGDSALYLCASSAASGSTDTQYFGPGTRLTVL.

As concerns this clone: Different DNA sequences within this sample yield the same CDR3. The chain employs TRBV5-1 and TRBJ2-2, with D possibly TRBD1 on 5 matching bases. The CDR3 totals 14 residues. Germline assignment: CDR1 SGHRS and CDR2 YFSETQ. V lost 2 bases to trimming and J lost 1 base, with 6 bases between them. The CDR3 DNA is TGCGCCAGCAGCTTAACAGGGAACACCGGGGAGCTGTTTTTT. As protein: CASSLTGNTGELFF.

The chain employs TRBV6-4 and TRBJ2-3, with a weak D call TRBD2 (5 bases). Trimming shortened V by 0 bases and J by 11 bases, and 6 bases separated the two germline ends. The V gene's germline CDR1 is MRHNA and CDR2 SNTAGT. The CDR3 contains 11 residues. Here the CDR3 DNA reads TGTGCCAGCAGTGACTCGAGGGAGCAGTATTTT. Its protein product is CASSDSREQYF.